A few counts support the clone carrying this TCR beta chain. No antigen is known for it. The data originate from a study of blood T cells in healthy people across ages. Study-level points and caveats: Per-million-T-cell TCR beta diversity fell roughly linearly with age. Without sorted subsets, naive and antigen-experienced compartments could not be conclusively compared. Whereas aged donors had fewer naive CD4+ cells, long-lived donors had more of them and higher diversity.

V lost 8 bases, J lost 5 bases, and 4 bases stayed unmatched. The CDR3 sequence is 12 residues long. Combining a sample-barcoded 5' primer with a J-beta primer mix, a second PCR ran for 7 to 11 cycles. A tag from a template-switch adaptor with 12 random nucleotides marked each cDNA molecule. TCRdb itself ran the 5' RACE reads through MiXCR, one entry per CDR3 protein. Of 700,000 to 950,000 distinct CDR3 sequences in the sample, 40% to 45% were seen once. Material: blood. This sequence joins TRBV12-3 or TRBV12-4 and TRBJ1-1; 8 nucleotides line up with TRBD1. The clonotype comes from a woman in her sixties or seventies in good health. The CDR3 DNA sequence: TGTGCCAGCGGGAGACAGGGGACTGAAGCTTTCTTT. This gives the protein CASGRQGTEAFF.